The 2 T cell receptor beta chains presented below share a single source sample, sequenced in a study of CD8+CD57+ T cells in acquired aplastic anemia. TCR beta VDJ and CDR3 were profiled, and genomic DNA was the template. TCRdb used MiXCR to reprocess the reads, holding one entry per CDR3 protein. The data contain 250,000 or so distinct CDR3 sequences, approximately 50% of them seen just once; the ten biggest clones take up less than 9%. The sequenced patients had an expansion of CD8+CD57+ cells seen by flow cytometry. Input material: sorted CD4+, CD8+, or CD8+CD57+ T cells (not recorded which) from PBMCs. These receptors originate from a human donor with aplastic anemia.

Details on this clonotype: The DNA is left out, because the CDR3 cannot be placed on it with certainty; the CDR3 is given as TCRdb lists it. V and J are TRBV2 and TRBJ2-7; the table's D gene call, TRBD2, was not cross checked with the DNA. Both ends counted, the CDR3 spans 24 residues. Germline lookup yields CDR1 SNHLY and CDR2 FYNNEI. This chain's CDR3 is CASSFYICSARTSRQGPDSYEQYF.

The chain combines TRBV6-2 or TRBV6-3 with TRBJ1-3, with D possibly being TRBD1 (5 bases). V lost 6 bases and J 2 bases, leaving 8 bases between the germline ends. This CDR3 spans 13 amino acids. The germline gives CDR1 MNHEY, CDR2 SVGEGT. In DNA form, the CDR3 reads TGTGCCAGCAGAGTAGGGGCTGGAAACACCATATATTTT. Translation: CASRVGAGNTIYF.